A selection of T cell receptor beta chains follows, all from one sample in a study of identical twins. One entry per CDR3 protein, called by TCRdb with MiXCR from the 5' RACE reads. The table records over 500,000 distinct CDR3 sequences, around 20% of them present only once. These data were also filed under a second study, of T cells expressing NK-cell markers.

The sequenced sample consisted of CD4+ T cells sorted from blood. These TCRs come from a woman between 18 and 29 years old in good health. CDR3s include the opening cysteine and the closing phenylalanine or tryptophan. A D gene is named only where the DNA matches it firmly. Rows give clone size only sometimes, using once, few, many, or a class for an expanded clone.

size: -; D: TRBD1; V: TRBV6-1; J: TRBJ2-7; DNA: TGTGCCAGCCGACGGGACAGGAGCTCCTACGAGCAGTACTTC; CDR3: CASRRDRSSYEQYF
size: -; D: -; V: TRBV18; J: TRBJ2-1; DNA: TGTGCCAGCGACCGGTTCGCCGACAATGAGCAGTTCTTC; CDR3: CASDRFADNEQFF
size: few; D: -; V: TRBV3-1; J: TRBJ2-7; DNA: TGTGCCAGCAGCCACCTGAACGAGCAGTACTTC; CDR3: CASSHLNEQYF
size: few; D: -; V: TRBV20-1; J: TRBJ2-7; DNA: TGCAGTGCTAGAGATGGTGGGAGCTACTCCTACGAGCAGTACTTC; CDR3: CSARDGGSYSYEQYF
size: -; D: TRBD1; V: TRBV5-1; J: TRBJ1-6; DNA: TGCGCCAGCAGCGCGGGACAGGGACGTAATTCACCCCTCCACTTT; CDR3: CASSAGQGRNSPLHF
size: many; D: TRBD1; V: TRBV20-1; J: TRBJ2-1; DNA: TGCAGTGCTGGCCTACGGCAGGGGGCGCAGAATGAGCAGTTCTTC; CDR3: CSAGLRQGAQNEQFF
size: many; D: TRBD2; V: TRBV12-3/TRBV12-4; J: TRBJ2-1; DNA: TGTGCCAGCAGTTTAGGGCTAGCGGGAACTTTTGAGCAGTTCTTC; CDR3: CASSLGLAGTFEQFF
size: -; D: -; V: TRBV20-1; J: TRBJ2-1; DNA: TGCAGTGCTGGCGGAGGGGCGGGGTCCTACAATGAGCAGTTCTTC; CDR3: CSAGGGAGSYNEQFF
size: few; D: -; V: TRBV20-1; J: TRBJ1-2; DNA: TGCAGTGCTAGAGCCGGGGAGCTGAACTATGGCTACACCTTC; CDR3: CSARAGELNYGYTF
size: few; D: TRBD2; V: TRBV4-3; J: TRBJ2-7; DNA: TGCGCCAGCAGCCGACTAGCGGGCCTCTACGAGCAGTACTTC; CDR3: CASSRLAGLYEQYF
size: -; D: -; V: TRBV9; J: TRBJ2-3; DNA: TGTGCCAGCAGAATGACGGGGGACACAGATACGCAGTATTTT; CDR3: CASRMTGDTDTQYF
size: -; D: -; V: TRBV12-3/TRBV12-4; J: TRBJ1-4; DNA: TGTGCCAGCAGTGGGCAGGCCAATGAAAAACTGTTTTTT; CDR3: CASSGQANEKLFF
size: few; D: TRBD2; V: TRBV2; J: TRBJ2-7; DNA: TGTGCCAGCAGTGAAAGACTAGCGGGGGCCTTAGTCTACGAGCAGTACTTC; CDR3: CASSERLAGALVYEQYF
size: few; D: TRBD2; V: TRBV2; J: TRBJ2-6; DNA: TGTGCCATCAGTAGATTAGCGGGAGGCCCTTTCTCTGGGGCCAACGTCCTGACTTTC; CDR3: CAISRLAGGPFSGANVLTF
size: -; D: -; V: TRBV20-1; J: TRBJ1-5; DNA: TGCAGTGCTAGAGAAACCACGATCGGGGTTGGCAATCAGCCCCAGCATTTT; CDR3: CSARETTIGVGNQPQHF
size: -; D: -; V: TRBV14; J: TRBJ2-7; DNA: TGTGCCAGCAGCCAAGATTTGCGGTGGAGTACCTACGAGCAGTACTTC; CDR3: CASSQDLRWSTYEQYF
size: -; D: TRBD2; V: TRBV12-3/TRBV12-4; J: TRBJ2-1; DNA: TGTGCCAGCAGTGTGGGACTAGCGGGCCTTACGGGTGAGCAGTTCTTC; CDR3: CASSVGLAGLTGEQFF
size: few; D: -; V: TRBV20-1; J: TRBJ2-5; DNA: TGCAGTGGGAAGCGAGGAGGGGAGACCCAGTACTTC; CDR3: CSGKRGGETQYF
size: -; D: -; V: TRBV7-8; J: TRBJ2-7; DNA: TGTGCCAGCAGCAATTATAGGGGATCGATAGACGAGCAGTACTTC; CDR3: CASSNYRGSIDEQYF
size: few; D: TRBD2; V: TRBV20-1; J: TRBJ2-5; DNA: TGCAGTGCGCTCGAGGGAGGGGAAGAGACCCAGTACTTC; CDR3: CSALEGGEETQYF
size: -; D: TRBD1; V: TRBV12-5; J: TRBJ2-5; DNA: TGTGCTAGTGGCTCGGGACAGGGGGCTGGCATTTGGGGGGAGACCCAGTACTTC; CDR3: CASGSGQGAGIWGETQYF
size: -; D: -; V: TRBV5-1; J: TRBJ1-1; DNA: TGCGCCAGCAGCTCAGGAGAGAACACTGAAGCTTTCTTT; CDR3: CASSSGENTEAFF
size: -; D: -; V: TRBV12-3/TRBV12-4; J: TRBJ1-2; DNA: TGTGCCAGCAGAGCAGGGCATGGCTACACCTTC; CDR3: CASRAGHGYTF
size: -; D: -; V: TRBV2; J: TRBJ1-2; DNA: TGTGCCAGCACCAACAGGGAGGTGGACTATGGCTACACCTTC; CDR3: CASTNREVDYGYTF
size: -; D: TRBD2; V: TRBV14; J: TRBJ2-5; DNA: TGTGCCAGCAGCCAAGTATCCAGCGGGAGTAGTCCAGGGCAAGAGACCCAGTACTTC; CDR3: CASSQVSSGSSPGQETQYF
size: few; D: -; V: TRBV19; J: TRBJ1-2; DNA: TGTGCCAGTAGTATCGGTTTCCAGGCCCACTATGGCTACACCTTC; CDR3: CASSIGFQAHYGYTF
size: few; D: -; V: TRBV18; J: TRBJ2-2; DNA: TGTGCCAGCTCACCCAGCCAGGGCGGCACCGGGGAGCTGTTTTTT; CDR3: CASSPSQGGTGELFF
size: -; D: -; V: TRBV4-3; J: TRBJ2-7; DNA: TGCGCCAGCAGCCAAGATATGAAATATCCCTACGAGCAGTACTTC; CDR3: CASSQDMKYPYEQYF
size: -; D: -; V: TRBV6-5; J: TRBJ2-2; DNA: TGTGCCAGCAGTTACTCACGGACCGGGGAGCTGTTTTTT; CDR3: CASSYSRTGELFF
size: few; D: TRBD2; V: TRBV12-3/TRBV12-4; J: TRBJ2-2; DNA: TGTGCCAGCAGTCGGGGGGGCCGGGGGGCCGGGGAGCTGTTTTTT; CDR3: CASSRGGRGAGELFF
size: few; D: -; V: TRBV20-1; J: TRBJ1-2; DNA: TGCAGTGCCCTAAGGGGCCAGAACTATGGCTACACCTTC; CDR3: CSALRGQNYGYTF
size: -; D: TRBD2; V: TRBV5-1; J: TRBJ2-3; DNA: TGCGCCAGCAGCCGGGGGGAGGCAACCTTCACAGATACGCAGTATTTT; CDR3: CASSRGEATFTDTQYF
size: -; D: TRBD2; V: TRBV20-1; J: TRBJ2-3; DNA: TGCAGTGCTAGAGTAGTAGCGGGGGGGCTCCCAGATACGCAGTATTTT; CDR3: CSARVVAGGLPDTQYF
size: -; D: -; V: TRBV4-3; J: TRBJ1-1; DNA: TGCGCCAGCAGCCGCAACCAGGAGGAAGCTTTCTTT; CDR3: CASSRNQEEAFF
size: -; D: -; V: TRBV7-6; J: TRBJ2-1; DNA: TGTGCCAGCAGCTTTAACCCGAGGGGGGGGAGCTCCTACAATGAGCAGTTCTTC; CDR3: CASSFNPRGGSSYNEQFF
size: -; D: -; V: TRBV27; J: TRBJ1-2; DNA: TGTGCCAGCAGTTTCCTGGGGGGCGCAGTACGAAGTAGGTATGGCTACACCTTC; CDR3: CASSFLGGAVRSRYGYTF
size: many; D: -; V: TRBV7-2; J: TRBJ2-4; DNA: TGTGCCAGCAGCCTGAGGGCCCCGAACATTCAGTACTTC; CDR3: CASSLRAPNIQYF
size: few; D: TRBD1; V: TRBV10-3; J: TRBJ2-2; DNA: TGTGCCATCAAGGGGCAGGGGGCAACCAACACCGGGGAGCTGTTTTTT; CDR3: CAIKGQGATNTGELFF
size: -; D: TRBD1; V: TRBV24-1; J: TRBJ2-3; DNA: TGTGCCACCAGTGACTCCACAGGGGCGGGAGATACGCAGTATTTT; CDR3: CATSDSTGAGDTQYF
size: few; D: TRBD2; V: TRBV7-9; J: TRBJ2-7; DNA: TGTGCCAGCAGCTTAGGCCCTAGCGGGGGGTCCTACGAGCAGTACTTC; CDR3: CASSLGPSGGSYEQYF
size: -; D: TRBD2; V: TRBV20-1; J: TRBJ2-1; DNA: TGCAGTGCTAGACCCCTAGCGGGAGTTTTAAATGAGCAGTTCTTC; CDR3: CSARPLAGVLNEQFF
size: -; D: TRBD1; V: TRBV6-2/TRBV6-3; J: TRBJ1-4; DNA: TGTGCCAGCAGCCGGACAGGAGATGAAAAACTGTTTTTT; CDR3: CASSRTGDEKLFF
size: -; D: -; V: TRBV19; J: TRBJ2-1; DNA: TGTGCCAGTAGTATAGTCGGACCCAATGAGCAGTTCTTC; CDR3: CASSIVGPNEQFF
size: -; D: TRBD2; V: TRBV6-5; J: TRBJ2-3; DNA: TGTGCCAGCAGTTACTCGTACCGCGGGAGGTCATCAGATACGCAGTATTTT; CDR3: CASSYSYRGRSSDTQYF
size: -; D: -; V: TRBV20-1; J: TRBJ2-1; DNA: TGCAGTGCTTATAAACTAGCCTACAATGAGCAGTTCTTC; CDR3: CSAYKLAYNEQFF
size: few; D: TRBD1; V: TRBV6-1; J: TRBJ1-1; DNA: TGTGCCAGCAGCCGGACAGGGCAGGGGAACACTGAAGCTTTCTTT; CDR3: CASSRTGQGNTEAFF
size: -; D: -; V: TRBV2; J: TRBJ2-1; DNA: TGTGCCAGCAGTGTAGGGGCTCCCAGGCCGGAGTTCTTC; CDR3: CASSVGAPRPEFF
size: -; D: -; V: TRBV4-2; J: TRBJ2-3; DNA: TGTGCCAGCAGCCAAGATAAGAAAGATACGCAGTATTTT; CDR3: CASSQDKKDTQYF
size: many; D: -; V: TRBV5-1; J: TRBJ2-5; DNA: TGTGCCAGCAGCCTTGTCCAGGGGGAGACCCAGTACTTC; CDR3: CASSLVQGETQYF
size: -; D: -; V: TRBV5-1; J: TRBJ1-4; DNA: TGCGCCAGCAGCTTGGACGGTGATAATGAAAAACTGTTTTTT; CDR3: CASSLDGDNEKLFF
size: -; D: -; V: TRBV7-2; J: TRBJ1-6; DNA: TGTGCCAGCAGCTTAGCGTGGACAGTTAATTCACCCCTCCACTTT; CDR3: CASSLAWTVNSPLHF
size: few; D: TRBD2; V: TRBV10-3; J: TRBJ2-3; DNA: TGTGCCATCAGTACCAGCGGGAGGGGCACAGATACGCAGTATTTT; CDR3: CAISTSGRGTDTQYF
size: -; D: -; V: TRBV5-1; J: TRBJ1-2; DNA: TGCGCCAGCAGCCCGGCTTCAAGGAGCTATGGCTACACCTTC; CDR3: CASSPASRSYGYTF
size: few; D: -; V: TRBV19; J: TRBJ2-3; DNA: TGTGCCAGTAGTATATCGGCAACCTATAGCACAGATACGCAGTATTTT; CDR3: CASSISATYSTDTQYF
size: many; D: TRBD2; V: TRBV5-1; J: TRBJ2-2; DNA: TGCGCCAGCAGCGGCGGACTAGCGGGAGGAACGCGAGGCACCGGGGAGCTGTTTTTT; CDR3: CASSGGLAGGTRGTGELFF
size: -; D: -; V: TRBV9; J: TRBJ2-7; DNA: TGTGCCAGCAGCCTTACCCCTATGGGTGATTACGAGCAGTACTTC; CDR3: CASSLTPMGDYEQYF
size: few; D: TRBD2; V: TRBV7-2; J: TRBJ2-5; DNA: TGTGCCAGCATTCGGGGGAGGGGAGAGACCCAGTACTTC; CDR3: CASIRGRGETQYF
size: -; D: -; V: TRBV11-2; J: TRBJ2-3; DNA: TGTGCCAGCAGACTTGACAGGCACAGCACAGATACGCAGTATTTT; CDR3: CASRLDRHSTDTQYF
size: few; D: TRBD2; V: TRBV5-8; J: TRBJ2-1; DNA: TGTGCCAGCAGCTTGGTAACTAGCGGGGATTTCAATGAGCAGTTCTTC; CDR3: CASSLVTSGDFNEQFF